Listed below are T cell receptor beta chains from one sample, sequenced in a study of liver allograft versus peripheral blood T cells. TCRdb re-called the reads with MiXCR, one entry per CDR3 protein. Of thousands of distinct CDR3 sequences in the sample, 15% to 20% were seen once. The source of these receptors is a human patient who had a liver transplant. Some T cells may originate from the graft donor. The CDR3 runs from the conserved cysteine through the conserved F or W. D genes are given only for firm matches. Size values are once, few and many counts, or a class for expanded clones, and some rows have none.

clone size | J gene | D gene | V gene | CDR3 DNA | CDR3 protein
few | TRBJ1-1 | . | TRBV30 | TGTGCCTGGAGTCCCGACGGACCGGAAGCTTTCTTT | CAWSPDGPEAFF
few | TRBJ2-7 | . | TRBV30 | TGTGCCTGGAGTGTACGGGGCCCTAGCGAGCAGTACTTC | CAWSVRGPSEQYF
. | TRBJ1-5 | TRBD1 | TRBV27 | TGTGCCAGCAGTTTATTGTGGGACAGGGGTGGCCAGCCCCAGCATTTT | CASSLLWDRGGQPQHF
many | TRBJ1-1 | TRBD1 | TRBV6-1 | TGTGCCAGCAGTGAATGGGACAGGGCCGACACTGAAGCTTTCTTT | CASSEWDRADTEAFF
many | TRBJ1-1 | . | TRBV27 | TGTGCCAGCCTGAAGGGGGGTGGGGAAGCTTTCTTT | CASLKGGGEAFF
. | TRBJ2-7 | . | TRBV6-5 | TGTGCCAGCAGTTACGGGGGCGAGCAGTACTTC | CASSYGGEQYF
few | TRBJ1-1 | . | TRBV11-2 | TGTGCCAGCAGCTTAGTCGTGGAGGATGTAGAAGCTTTCTTT | CASSLVVEDVEAFF
many | TRBJ1-2 | . | TRBV5-5 | TGTGCCAGCAGGTTGGGACGGATCTATGGCTACACCTTC | CASRLGRIYGYTF
. | TRBJ1-4 | TRBD1 | TRBV7-9 | TGTGCCAGCAGCTTACCCCGGACAGGAAGAGGGGATAATGAAAAACTGTTTTTT | CASSLPRTGRGDNEKLFF
few | TRBJ1-1 | . | TRBV11-2 | TGTGCCAGCAGCTTAACAAACACTGAAGCTTTCTTT | CASSLTNTEAFF
few | TRBJ1-2 | . | TRBV19 | TGTGCCTCCCGGGGCAACCCAAACTATGGCTACACCTTC | CASRGNPNYGYTF
many | TRBJ2-2 | . | TRBV19 | TGTGCCAGTAGTATCAAGGGGGTGGGCACCGGGGAGCTGTTTTTT | CASSIKGVGTGELFF
medium-sized | TRBJ2-2 | TRBD2 | TRBV6-2/TRBV6-3 | TGTGCCAGCACCAAGGGACTAGCGGGGGTGTCGAACACCGGGGAGCTGTTTTTT | CASTKGLAGVSNTGELFF
many | TRBJ1-6 | . | TRBV30 | TGTGCCTGGAGTGCACCCTCACCCCTCCACTTT | CAWSAPSPLHF
few | TRBJ1-1 | . | TRBV5-5 | TGTGCCAGCAGCTTGGATCTCGGCAGGCTCGAAGCTTTCTTT | CASSLDLGRLEAFF
. | TRBJ1-3 | . | TRBV27 | TGTGCCAGCAGTCAAGGGGCACCCGGAAACACCATATATTTT | CASSQGAPGNTIYF
few | TRBJ2-7 | TRBD1 | TRBV20-1 | TGCAGTGCCGCCTTTACAGGGGACGAGCAGTACTTC | CSAAFTGDEQYF
many | TRBJ2-7 | TRBD1 | TRBV10-3 | TGTGCCACCGGGGACAGCTCCTACGAGCAGTACTTC | CATGDSSYEQYF
. | TRBJ1-1 | TRBD1 | TRBV27 | TGTGCCAGCAGTCAGGGGGGGGAGACTGAAGCTTTCTTT | CASSQGGETEAFF
. | TRBJ2-1 | . | TRBV27 | TGTGCCAGCGGGGGGGCCAATGAGCAGTTCTTC | CASGGANEQFF
. | TRBJ1-4 | TRBD1 | TRBV20-1 | TGCAGTGCTACGACAGGGGCTTATAATGAAAAACTGTTTTTT | CSATTGAYNEKLFF
few | TRBJ1-5 | . | TRBV14 | TGTGCCAGCAGCCAACACCCCGGTGAGCCCCAGCATTTT | CASSQHPGEPQHF
few | TRBJ1-2 | . | TRBV10-3 | TGTGCCATCAGCGACGGGGGCTATGGCTACACCTTC | CAISDGGYGYTF
. | TRBJ1-6 | TRBD1 | TRBV5-4 | TGTGCCAGCAGCTTGAGACAGGGGAATTCACCCCTCCACTTT | CASSLRQGNSPLHF
many | TRBJ1-2 | TRBD1 | TRBV5-6 | TGTGCCAGCAGCCCCTGGACAGGGAGTTATGGCTACACCTTC | CASSPWTGSYGYTF
. | TRBJ1-2 | . | TRBV6-1 | TGTGCCCGCCAGGGCAGTCCCCTCATTTACACCTTC | CARQGSPLIYTF
medium-sized | TRBJ1-2 | . | TRBV6-1 | TGTGCCAGCCAGACGGACTATGGCTACACCTTC | CASQTDYGYTF
few | TRBJ1-1 | . | TRBV11-2 | TGTGCCAGCAGCTTAGTGGGGGGGCTATTGAACACTGAAGCTTTCTTT | CASSLVGGLLNTEAFF
many | TRBJ1-1 | TRBD1 | TRBV6-1 | TGTGCCAGCTGGACAGGGAGTATGGAAGACACTGAAGCTTTCTTT | CASWTGSMEDTEAFF
many | TRBJ1-4 | TRBD1 | TRBV10-3 | TGTGCCACTACAGATCTACCGGGACAGGGTGGCGAAAAACTGTTTTTT | CATTDLPGQGGEKLFF
many | TRBJ1-1 | . | TRBV7-9 | TGTGCCAGCAGCCCAAATGGGGGGCGGATTAGAACTTTCTTT | CASSPNGGRIRTFF